The T cell receptor beta chain described here comes from a study of preoperative IRX-2 immunotherapy in early breast cancer (dated by TCRdb to about 2019). The sample's treatment or condition, from its label and the paper: preoperative locoregional IRX-2 cytokine immunotherapy. The samples were obtained from a phase Ib study in which preoperative, locoregional IRX-2 cytokine immunotherapy intended to prime immune responses was tested. The donors were early-stage breast cancer patients who were given IRX-2 prior to surgery. This clone was seen only a few times. Its antigen remains unidentified. No base quality values were provided; no much bigger clone lies one nucleotide off. CDR1 MNHGY and CDR2 SAAAGT were looked up in the germline V gene. V is cut by 0 bases and J by 5 bases, and the space between the germline ends is 13 bases. Measured from the cysteine to the phenylalanine, the CDR3 is 15 residues long. Only the CDR3 part of the read is kept: 45 bases, read in frame from the first base.

Receptors were amplified or captured by the immunoSEQ multiplex PCR assay. The source is immuneACCESS, and TCRdb retained only in-frame sequences with V and J called. Part of the clones is not carried over; for the studies checked, unresolved V genes explain less than half of this, and the remainder is unexplained. Here the sample has around 30,000 clones; 65% to 85% occur a single time. Less than 2.5% of the sample is in the top ten clones. The rearranged segments are TRBV6-8 and TRBJ1-2; confidence is insufficient to name the D gene. The specimen was lymph node tissue, collected before IRX-2 immunotherapy. This TCR was recovered from a human donor with breast cancer. The DNA is TGTGCCAGCAGTTACTCGAGGGTGGGAGCATATGGCTACACCTTC. Translated, this gives CASSYSRVGAYGYTF.